A selection of T cell receptor beta chains follows, all from one sample in a study of cytomegalovirus exposure and HLA in healthy donors. Sequencing was performed with immunoSEQ multiplex PCR; in TCRdb, only in-frame clones are kept and a portion is missing. Recorded for this sample: 30,000 to 40,000 clones. The specimen sequenced was PBMCs. These receptors came from a man aged 40-49 years in good health and CMV-seropositive. CDR3s include the opening cysteine and the closing phenylalanine or tryptophan. A D gene is named only where the DNA matches it firmly.

V: TRBV2
length: 14
D: TRBD2
J: TRBJ2-7
CDR3: CASRDSGGSYEQYF
DNA: TGTGCCAGCAGGGATTCGGGAGGGAGCTACGAGCAGTACTTC

V: TRBV2
length: 14
D: TRBD2
J: TRBJ2-7
CDR3: CASSFGEGLNEQYF
DNA: TGTGCCAGCAGTTTTGGGGAGGGCTTAAACGAGCAGTACTTC

V: TRBV2
length: 11
D: .
J: TRBJ2-5
CDR3: CASTEQETQYF
DNA: TGTGCCAGCACCGAGCAAGAGACCCAGTACTTC

V: TRBV7-7
length: 15
D: .
J: TRBJ2-7
CDR3: CASSLRSGSSYEQYF
DNA: TGTGCTAGCAGCCTCCGGTCGGGGAGCTCCTACGAGCAGTACTTC

V: TRBV30
length: 13
D: .
J: TRBJ1-5
CDR3: CAWSTGGDQPQHF
DNA: TGTGCCTGGTCGACAGGAGGCGATCAGCCCCAGCATTTT

V: TRBV19
length: 14
D: .
J: TRBJ2-4
CDR3: CASSIAQRENIQYF
DNA: TGTGCCAGTAGTATTGCCCAGCGAGAAAACATTCAGTACTTC

V: TRBV5-3
length: 15
D: TRBD2
J: TRBJ2-1
CDR3: CARSLPTSGTNEQFF
DNA: TGTGCCAGAAGCTTGCCGACTAGCGGGACCAATGAGCAGTTCTTC

V: TRBV29-1
length: 14
D: .
J: TRBJ1-2
CDR3: CSVEDPQGHYGYTF
DNA: TGCAGCGTTGAAGATCCACAGGGTCACTATGGCTACACCTTC

V: TRBV5-4
length: 15
D: TRBD2
J: TRBJ2-5
CDR3: CASSPDASGTETQYF
DNA: TGTGCCAGCAGCCCCGACGCTAGCGGGACAGAGACCCAGTACTTC

V: TRBV4-3
length: 16
D: .
J: TRBJ2-2
CDR3: CASSQEGLSNTGELFF
DNA: TGCGCCAGCAGCCAAGAGGGACTGTCGAACACCGGGGAGCTGTTTTTT

V: TRBV2
length: 12
D: .
J: TRBJ2-7
CDR3: CASIWASYEQYF
DNA: TGTGCCAGCATATGGGCCTCCTACGAGCAGTACTTC

V: TRBV7-2
length: 18
D: TRBD2
J: TRBJ2-3
CDR3: CASSLLGTSGSVTDTQYF
DNA: TGTGCCAGCAGCCTCCTGGGGACTAGCGGGAGTGTGACAGATACGCAGTATTTT

V: TRBV10-3
length: 14
D: .
J: TRBJ1-1
CDR3: CAISVLPQNTEAFF
DNA: TGTGCCATCAGTGTGTTACCACAGAACACTGAAGCTTTCTTT